This TCR beta chain was found in a study of cytomegalovirus exposure and HLA in healthy donors. Study as a whole: An earlier analysis found 110 million or so unique TCR beta sequences from around 180 million T cells.

As for this clone: Antigen specificity is unknown.

Study-wide points: Most observed TCR sequences were rare, whereas some public TCRs were detected in many donors. Excluded were some V segments that proved indistinguishable, including TRBV6-2 and TRBV6-3.

A multiplex PCR was run with 60 Vbeta primers and 13 Jbeta primers. Assay: immunoSEQ multiplex PCR; the TCRdb copy retains only in-frame clones and omits some. The table includes under 300,000 clones, 85% to 95% detected once. The CDR3 is 16 residues long. Germline V gene lookup returns CDR1 MNHEY and CDR2 SVGAGI. V gave up 0 bases and J gave up 4 bases; unmatched junction bases: 6. Specimen: PBMCs. The gene calls are TRBV6-5 and TRBJ1-3; 7 positions agree with TRBD1. This TCR came from a girl aged 2-10 years in good health and CMV-seronegative. The CDR3 bases are TGTGCCAGCAGTTACTCGGAGGGGGCCGGGGGAAACACCATATATTTT. It codes for CASSYSEGAGGNTIYF.